This TCR beta chain is from a study of blood T cells in healthy people across ages. Findings and caveats of the study: Long-lived donors carried more naive CD4+ cells and greater diversity than aged donors. PBMCs went unsorted, and a conclusive naive versus antigen-experienced comparison was therefore prevented.

Notes on this clonotype: Its antigen remains unidentified.

A sample-barcoded 5' primer and a J-beta primer mix were used in a second PCR of roughly 7 to 11 cycles. TCRdb fed the 5' RACE reads into MiXCR, producing one record per CDR3 protein. The table includes fewer than 1 million distinct CDR3 sequences, roughly 44% detected once. The sample providers were healthy Caucasian people from Russia, aged about 6 to 100. Germline CDR1 reads MDHEN; CDR2 reads SYDVKM. The trim removed 7 bases at V and 2 bases at J, leaving 2 bases unmatched. The CDR3 covers 14 residues. The V call is TRBV28, the J call TRBJ2-1; 10 bases are a match to TRBD1. The receptor comes from a man in his 60s in good health. Sequencing was carried out using blood. CDR3 protein: CASTGTGAYNEQFF. In DNA, the CDR3 is TGTGCCAGCACCGGGACAGGGGCCTACAATGAGCAGTTCTTC.